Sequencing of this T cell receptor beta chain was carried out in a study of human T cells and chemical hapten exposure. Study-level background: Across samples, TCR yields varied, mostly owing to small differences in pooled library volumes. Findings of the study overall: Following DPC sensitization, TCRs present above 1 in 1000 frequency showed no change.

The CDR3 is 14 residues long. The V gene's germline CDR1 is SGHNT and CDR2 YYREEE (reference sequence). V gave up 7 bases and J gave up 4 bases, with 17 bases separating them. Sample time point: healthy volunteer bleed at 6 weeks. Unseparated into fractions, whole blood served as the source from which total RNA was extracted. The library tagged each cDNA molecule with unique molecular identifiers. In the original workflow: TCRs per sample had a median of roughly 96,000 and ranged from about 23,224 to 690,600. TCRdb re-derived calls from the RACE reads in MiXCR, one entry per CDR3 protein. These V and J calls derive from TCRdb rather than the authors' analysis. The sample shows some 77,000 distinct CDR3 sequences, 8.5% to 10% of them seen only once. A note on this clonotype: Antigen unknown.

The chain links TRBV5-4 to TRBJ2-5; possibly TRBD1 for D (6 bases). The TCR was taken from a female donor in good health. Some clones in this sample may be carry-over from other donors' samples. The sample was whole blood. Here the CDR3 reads CASREGVLRETQYF. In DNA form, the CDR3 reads TGTGCCAGCCGAGAGGGGGTCCTGAGAGAGACCCAGTACTTC.